This T cell receptor beta chain is drawn from a study of cytotoxic CD8 clonotypes in ibrutinib-treated CLL. Study-level information: The patients comprised approximately 11 relapsed/refractory and around 14 treatment-naive cases, about 18 IGHV unmutated.

Study-wide findings and caveats: Public clonotypes proved infrequent, and on treatment they shrank or remained steady.

This CDR3 contains 16 residues. Unmatched junction bases numbered 13, after V lost 0 bases and J lost 10 bases. The germline CDR1 and CDR2 sequences are SGDLS and YYNGEE. TCRdb's table, derived via immunoSEQ multiplex PCR, lists solely in-frame clones and lacks some. This sample has some 300,000 clones, with roughly 85% found just once. With respect to this clone: The antigen is not known.

The clonotype originates from a human donor with chronic lymphocytic leukemia. V gene TRBV9 combines with J gene TRBJ2-1, with 7 bases fitting TRBD2. The sequenced sample was PBMCs, obtained before ibrutinib treatment. The CDR3 DNA reads TGTGCCAGCAGCGTAGTTGAGGGGACCACTAGCGCCGAGCAGTTCTTC. It specifies CASSVVEGTTSAEQFF.